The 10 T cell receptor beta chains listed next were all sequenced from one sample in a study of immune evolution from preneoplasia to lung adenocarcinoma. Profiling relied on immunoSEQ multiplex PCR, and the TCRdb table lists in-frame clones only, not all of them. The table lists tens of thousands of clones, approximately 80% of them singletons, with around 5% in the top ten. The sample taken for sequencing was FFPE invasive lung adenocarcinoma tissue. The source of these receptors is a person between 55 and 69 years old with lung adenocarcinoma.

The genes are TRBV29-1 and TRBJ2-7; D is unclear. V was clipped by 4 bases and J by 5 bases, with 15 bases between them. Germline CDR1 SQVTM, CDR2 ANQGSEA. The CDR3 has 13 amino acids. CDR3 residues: CSVVEGYGHEQYF. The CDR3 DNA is TGCAGCGTTGTCGAAGGTTATGGACACGAGCAGTACTTC.

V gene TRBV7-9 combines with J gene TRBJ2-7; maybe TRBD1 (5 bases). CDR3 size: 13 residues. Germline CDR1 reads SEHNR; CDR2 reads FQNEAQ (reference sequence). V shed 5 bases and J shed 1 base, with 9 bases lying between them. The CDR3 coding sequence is TGTGCCAGCAGCCGGACACGGTCCTACGAGCAGTACTTC. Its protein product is CASSRTRSYEQYF.

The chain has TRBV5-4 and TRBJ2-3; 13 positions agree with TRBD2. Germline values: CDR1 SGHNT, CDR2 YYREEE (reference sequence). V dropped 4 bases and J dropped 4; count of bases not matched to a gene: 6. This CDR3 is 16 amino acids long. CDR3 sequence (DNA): TGTGCCAGCAGCCTGGGACTAGCGGGATTGGCAGATACGCAGTATTTT. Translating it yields CASSLGLAGLADTQYF.

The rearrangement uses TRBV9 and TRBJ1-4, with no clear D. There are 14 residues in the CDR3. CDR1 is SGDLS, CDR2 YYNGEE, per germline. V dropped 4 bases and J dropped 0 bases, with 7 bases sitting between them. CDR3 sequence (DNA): TGTGCCAGCAGCCCTGATGCAACTAATGAAAAACTGTTTTTT. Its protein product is CASSPDATNEKLFF.

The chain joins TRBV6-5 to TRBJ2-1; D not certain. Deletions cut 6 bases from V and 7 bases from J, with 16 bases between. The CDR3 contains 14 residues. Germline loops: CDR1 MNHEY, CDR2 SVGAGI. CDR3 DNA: TGTGCCAGCAGCCTTGGGCAGATTTCTAATGAGCAGTTCTTC. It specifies CASSLGQISNEQFF.

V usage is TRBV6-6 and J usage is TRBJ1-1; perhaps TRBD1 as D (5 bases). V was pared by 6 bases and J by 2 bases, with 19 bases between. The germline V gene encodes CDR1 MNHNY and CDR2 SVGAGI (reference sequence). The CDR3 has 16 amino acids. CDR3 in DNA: TGTGCCAGCAGCGCCAACCCGGGCGGGGGAAACACTGAAGCTTTCTTT. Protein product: CASSANPGGGNTEAFF.

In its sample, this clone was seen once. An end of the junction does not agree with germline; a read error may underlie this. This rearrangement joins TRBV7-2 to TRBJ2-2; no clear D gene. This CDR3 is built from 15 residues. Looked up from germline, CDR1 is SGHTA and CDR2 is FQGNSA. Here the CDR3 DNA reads TGTGCCAGCAGCTTAGCGGTGCCGAAAACCGGGGAGCTGTTTTTT. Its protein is CASSLAVPKTGELFF.

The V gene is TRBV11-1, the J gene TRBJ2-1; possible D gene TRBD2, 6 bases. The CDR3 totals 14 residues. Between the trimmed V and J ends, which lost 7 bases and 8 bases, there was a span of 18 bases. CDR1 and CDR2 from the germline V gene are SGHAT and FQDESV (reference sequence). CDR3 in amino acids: CASNTLADLDEQFF. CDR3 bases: TGTGCCAGCAACACTTTAGCGGATCTGGATGAGCAGTTCTTC. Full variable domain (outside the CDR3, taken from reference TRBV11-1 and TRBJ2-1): EAEVAQSPRYKITEKSQAVAFWCDPISGHATLYWYRQILGQGPELLVQFQDESVVDDSQLPKDRFSAERLKGVDSTLKIQPAELGDSAMYLCASNTLADLDEQFFGPGTRLTVL.

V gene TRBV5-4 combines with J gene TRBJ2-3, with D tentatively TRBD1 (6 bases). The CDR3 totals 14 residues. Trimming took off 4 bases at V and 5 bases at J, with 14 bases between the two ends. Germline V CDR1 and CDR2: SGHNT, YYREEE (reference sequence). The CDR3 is CASSLDLQGDTQYF. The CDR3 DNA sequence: TGTGCCAGCAGCCTGGATTTACAGGGAGATACGCAGTATTTT.

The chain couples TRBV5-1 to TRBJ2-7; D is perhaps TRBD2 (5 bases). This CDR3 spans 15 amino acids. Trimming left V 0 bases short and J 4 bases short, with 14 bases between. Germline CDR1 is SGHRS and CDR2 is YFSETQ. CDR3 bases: TGCGCCAGCAGCTTGGTTCTAGCTACGAGGTACGAGCAGTACTTC. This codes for CASSLVLATRYEQYF.